What follows are 16 T cell receptor beta chains derived from one specimen sequenced in a study of blood T cell repertoires in COVID-19. Clones were read by immunoSEQ multiplex PCR, and TCRdb kept only the in-frame ones, dropping some. The sample shows 200,000 or so clones, less than 90% of them seen only once. The sample consisted of PBMCs or T cells enriched from blood (not recorded which). The receptors stem from a young woman who had recovered from COVID-19.

The chain employs TRBV7-3 and TRBJ1-1; D is undetermined. Germline values: CDR1 SGHTA, CDR2 FQGTGA. The V end lost 3 bases, the J end lost 3 bases, and 8 bases lay between the germline ends. CDR3 length: 13 amino acids. For the CDR3, the DNA is TGTGCCAGCAGCTTCACCCCAGACACTGAAGCTTTCTTT. Protein: CASSFTPDTEAFF.

In nucleotides, the CDR3 is TGTGCCAGCAGTTCGCCACAGGGGGCGCCCACTGAAGCTTTCTTT. It encodes CASSSPQGAPTEAFF. V and J are TRBV28 and TRBJ1-1; 9 bases agree with TRBD1. CDR1 is MDHEN and CDR2 is SYDVKM in the germline V gene. The CDR3 covers 15 residues. V gave up 4 bases and J gave up 4 bases; unmatched junction bases: 7.

A word on this clone: This sample includes further DNA sequences coding for the same CDR3. The CDR3 protein is CASSPGTGWGETQYF. The CDR3 nucleotides read TGTGCCAGTAGCCCCGGGACAGGGTGGGGAGAGACCCAGTACTTC. The chain recombines TRBV19 with TRBJ2-5, with 9 bases lining up with TRBD1. V was pared by 6 bases and J by 4 bases, with 9 bases of the junction left unmatched. Germline assignment: CDR1 LNHDA and CDR2 SQIVND (reference sequence). This CDR3 has 15 residues.

The gene calls are TRBV3-1 (or the pseudogene TRBV3-2) and TRBJ1-1; D unclear. The CDR3 totals 14 residues. Trimming left V 0 bases short and J 1 base short, with 6 bases between. Looked up from germline, CDR1 is LGHDT and CDR2 is YNNKEL (reference sequence). The CDR3 bases are TGTGCCAGCAGCCAAGAACTTGGGAACACTGAAGCTTTCTTT. It yields the protein CASSQELGNTEAFF.

The rearrangement uses TRBV5-1 and TRBJ2-5; 12 bases are shared with TRBD2. Looked up from germline, CDR1 is SGHRS and CDR2 is YFSETQ. The CDR3 spans 15 residues. The J segment lost 1 base and the V segment lost 3 bases, leaving 1 base of the junction unmatched. Here the CDR3 reads CASSSSGGGQETQYF. For the CDR3, the DNA is TGCGCCAGCAGCTCTAGCGGGGGGGGCCAAGAGACCCAGTACTTC.

The genes are TRBV19 and TRBJ1-5; D unclear. This CDR3 is built from 13 residues. The V and J ends lost 7 bases and 4 bases respectively, with 11 bases between them. Germline CDR1 reads LNHDA; CDR2 reads SQIVND (reference sequence). The CDR3 bases are TGTGCCAGTACCCTCGAGAGGAATCAGCCCCAGCATTTT. Its protein product is CASTLERNQPQHF.

The CDR3 spells CASSQGDRDEKLFF. The CDR3 nucleotides are TGTGCCAGCAGCCAAGGGGACAGGGACGAAAAACTGTTTTTT. The V and J genes are TRBV7-9 and TRBJ1-4, with 9 bases aligning to TRBD1. Germline CDR1 and CDR2: SEHNR and FQNEAQ (reference sequence). The CDR3 is 14 amino acids. J lost 8 bases, V lost 5 bases, and 6 bases had no gene match.

The rearrangement joins TRBV7-6 to TRBJ1-2, with D tentatively TRBD1 (5 bases). V lost 1 base to trimming and J lost 5 bases, with 11 bases between them. The CDR3 sequence is 14 residues long. Germline loops: CDR1 SGHVS, CDR2 FNYEAQ. The chain's CDR3 is CASSLGGKGYGYTF. CDR3 coding DNA: TGTGCCAGCAGCTTAGGCGGGAAGGGGTATGGCTACACCTTC.

This sequence joins TRBV2 and TRBJ1-5, with D possibly TRBD1 on 5 matching bases. Germline V gene lookup returns CDR1 SNHLY and CDR2 FYNNEI. The CDR3 contains 16 residues. Trimming pared 4 bases from V and 0 bases from J, leaving 13 bases between. The CDR3 DNA reads as TGTGCCAGCAGTGTAACAGGACCCTATAGCAATCAGCCCCAGCATTTT. Protein sequence: CASSVTGPYSNQPQHF.

V usage is TRBV6-6 and J usage is TRBJ1-2; D is possibly TRBD1 (6 bases). Germline V gene lookup returns CDR1 MNHNY and CDR2 SVGAGI (reference sequence). The V end was cut by 8 bases, the J end by 5 bases, with 12 bases between. The CDR3 is made up of 12 amino acids. As DNA, the CDR3 is TGTGCCAGCGGGGGACACCTATATGGCTACACCTTC. Translation: CASGGHLYGYTF.

This clone was detected only once. This chain uses TRBV27 with TRBJ2-7; 7 positions match TRBD2. CDR1 and CDR2 (germline): MNHEY, SMNVEV (reference sequence). This CDR3 spans 12 amino acids. The trim removed 8 bases at V and 4 bases at J, leaving 5 bases unmatched. CDR3 loop: CASRDYAYEQYF. As DNA, the CDR3 is TGTGCCAGCCGGGACTATGCGTACGAGCAGTACTTC.

The chain couples TRBV19 to TRBJ1-3, with D possibly TRBD1 on 6 matching bases. Deletions cut 10 bases from V and 0 bases from J, with 10 bases between. The CDR3 is made up of 13 amino acids. The germline gives CDR1 LNHDA, CDR2 SQIVND (reference sequence). CDR3 sequence: CATRTVSGNTIYF. DNA of the CDR3: TGTGCCACCCGGACAGTCTCTGGAAACACCATATATTTT.

This clone showed up just a few times. The chain joins TRBV5-5 to TRBJ2-7; D may be TRBD2 (5 bases). Trimming removed 3 bases from V and 2 bases from J, with 15 bases in between. Germline V lookup: CDR1 SGHKS, CDR2 YYEKEE (reference sequence). This CDR3 spans 15 amino acids. CDR3: CASSYSPRGPYEQYF. The CDR3 nucleotides are TGTGCCAGCAGCTACTCCCCCCGGGGTCCCTACGAGCAGTACTTC.

The chain is built from TRBV2 and TRBJ2-5; the D gene is possibly TRBD2 (6 bases). Looked up from germline, CDR1 is SNHLY and CDR2 is FYNNEI. Trimming took 5 bases from V and 4 from J, leaving 20 bases between them. The CDR3 has 16 residues. CDR3 sequence reads: CASSPQKTGTLETQYF. In DNA, the CDR3 is TGTGCCAGCAGTCCACAAAAAACCGGGACTTTAGAGACCCAGTACTTC.

This clone turned up a few times. The chain employs TRBV19 and TRBJ1-1; D is possibly TRBD1 (6 bases). Germline assignment: CDR1 LNHDA and CDR2 SQIVND (reference sequence). This CDR3 spans 14 amino acids. Trimming took 4 bases from V and 5 from J, leaving 14 bases between them. CDR3: CASSSPRGETEAFF. The CDR3 DNA sequence: TGTGCCAGTAGTAGCCCCAGGGGAGAGACTGAAGCTTTCTTT.

The genes are TRBV12-3 or TRBV12-4 and TRBJ1-1; 7 bases agree with TRBD1. The CDR3 consists of 12 residues. Germline trimming cut 6 bases from V and 10 bases from J; bases unmatched to any gene: 8. CDR3 loop: CASSFTGVSAFF. The DNA for the CDR3 is TGTGCCAGCAGCTTCACAGGGGTTTCAGCTTTCTTT.